What follows are 16 T cell receptor beta chains derived from one specimen sequenced in a study of Ad26.COV2.S vaccination and SARS-CoV-2 variants. As to treatment: over 15 received Ad26.COV2.S at low or high dose, single or two shots; 5 received placebo; per-sample allocation not given. Samples were taken on day 63 after the first vaccine or placebo injection. TCRdb's copy holds only in-frame clones and misses some; the assay was immunoSEQ multiplex PCR. The sample comprises about 350,000 clones, 88% of which are singletons, and roughly 6% rests with the top ten. This specimen consisted of peripheral blood, obtained in a trial of Ad26.COV2.S vaccine versus placebo. The receptors derive from a person aged 18-60 years who received the Ad26.COV2.S COVID-19 vaccine or a placebo.

This chain uses TRBV4-3 with TRBJ2-1, with 9 positions matching TRBD2. The CDR3 has 16 amino acids. With 0 bases clipped from V and 4 bases from J, the junction kept 4 bases outside the gene matches. The germline gives CDR1 LGHNA, CDR2 YSLEER. This CDR3 reads CASSQDRAGGYNEQFF. The CDR3 DNA is TGCGCCAGCAGCCAAGATCGAGCGGGGGGTTACAATGAGCAGTTCTTC.

The count of this clone is one. V usage is TRBV27 and J usage is TRBJ1-5, with D possibly being TRBD1 (6 bases). Deletions cut 4 bases from V and 1 base from J, with 14 bases between. The CDR3 runs to 16 residues. Germline V gene data show CDR1 as MNHEY and CDR2 as SMNVEV (reference sequence). CDR3 sequence (DNA): TGTGCCAGCAGTTCGTTTACAGGGCTCAGCAATCAGCCCCAGCATTTT. This gives the protein CASSSFTGLSNQPQHF.

The sample holds a few counts of this clone. J is TRBJ1-5 and V is TRBV7-9; D is perhaps TRBD1 (5 bases). V was pared by 4 bases and J by 6 bases, with 13 bases between. CDR3 length equals 14 residues. The germline gives CDR1 SEHNR, CDR2 FQNEAQ (reference sequence). Here the CDR3 reads CASSSDVGGQPQHF. CDR3 DNA: TGTGCCAGCAGCTCGGACGTTGGGGGTCAGCCCCAGCATTTT.

This clone was recorded once. The rearrangement joins TRBV20-1 to TRBJ2-3; D is unclear. The CDR3 has 11 amino acids. The germline V and J ends were trimmed by 0 bases and 7 bases, with 5 bases remaining between them. CDR1 and CDR2 from the germline V gene are DFQATT and SNEGSKA (reference sequence). The CDR3 protein is CSARDGNTQYF. CDR3 coding DNA: TGCAGTGCTAGAGATGGGAATACGCAGTATTTT.

The J gene is TRBJ2-3, the V gene TRBV19; TRBD2 aligns across 13 bases. The ends lost 3 bases at V and 3 bases at J; junction bases unmatched: 3. Germline V gene data show CDR1 as LNHDA and CDR2 as SQIVND (reference sequence). This CDR3 is built from 16 residues. In DNA, the CDR3 is TGTGCCAGTAGTATTAGGGGACTAGCGGGAACAGATACGCAGTATTTT. Encoded protein: CASSIRGLAGTDTQYF.

This clone showed up just a few times. The chain has TRBV6-2 or TRBV6-3 and TRBJ2-7; 12 positions match TRBD2. This CDR3 spans 18 amino acids. After removal of 5 bases from V and 5 bases from J, the junction contained 16 bases not matched to a gene. CDR1 is MNHEY, CDR2 SVGEGT, per germline. This CDR3 reads CASSTGTSGRGFTHEQYF. CDR3 DNA: TGTGCCAGCAGTACCGGGACTAGCGGGCGGGGCTTTACCCACGAGCAGTACTTC.

In DNA form, the CDR3 reads TGTGCCAGCAGCGTAGGGCAGGGGGCTGGCGAAAAACTGTTTTTT. Translated: CASSVGQGAGEKLFF. The J gene is TRBJ1-4, the V gene TRBV9, with 8 bases matching TRBD1. This CDR3 spans 15 amino acids. Losses at the gene ends were 0 bases for V and 8 bases for J; bases not matched to a gene: 6. Germline CDR1 is SGDLS and CDR2 is YYNGEE. Complete variable domain (other parts from reference TRBV9 and TRBJ1-4): DSGVTQTPKHLITATGQRVTLRCSPRSGDLSVYWYQQSLDQGLQFLIQYYNGEERAKGNILERFSAQQFPDLHSELNLSSLELGDSALYFCASSVGQGAGEKLFFGSGTQLSVL.

This rearrangement joins TRBV6-5 to TRBJ2-7; TRBD1 matches 8 bases. Germline CDR1 and CDR2: MNHEY and SVGAGI. CDR3 size: 14 residues. With V trimmed by 7 bases and J by 2 bases, 7 bases remained unmatched. The CDR3 loop reads CASTPGTGPYEQYF. DNA for the CDR3: TGTGCCAGCACCCCCGGGACAGGCCCCTACGAGCAGTACTTC.

This sequence joins TRBV6-5 and TRBJ1-2; D is possibly TRBD1 (6 bases). The V and J ends lost 7 bases and 5 bases respectively, with 20 bases between them. The germline CDR1 and CDR2 sequences are MNHEY and SVGAGI. The CDR3 has 15 amino acids. The CDR3 DNA is TGTGCCAGCATTAGGTCGGTGGACAGAGCTTATGGCTACACCTTC. Amino acids: CASIRSVDRAYGYTF.

This chain connects TRBV3-1 (or the pseudogene TRBV3-2) to TRBJ1-2; tentative D call: TRBD1 (6 bases). The CDR3 loop spans 18 amino acids. V was pared by 1 base and J by 8 bases, with 26 bases between. Germline lookup yields CDR1 LGHDT and CDR2 YNNKEL (reference sequence). The DNA of the CDR3 is TGTGCCAGCAGCCAAGTGGGGGCGGTAGCGGGGGATGGCTGCGGCTACACCTTC. Encoded protein: CASSQVGAVAGDGCGYTF.

This clone was picked up a small number of times. The chain uses TRBV5-1 and TRBJ2-7; D gene ambiguous. Germline V gene data show CDR1 as SGHRS and CDR2 as YFSETQ. The length of the CDR3 is 15 residues. Trimming took 2 bases from V and 1 from J, leaving 13 bases between them. CDR3 loop: CASSLTGYVSYEQYF. The CDR3 DNA follows: TGCGCCAGCAGCTTAACCGGATACGTATCCTACGAGCAGTACTTC.

The chain joins TRBV15 to TRBJ1-5; no reliable D call. The CDR3 spans 12 residues. Trimming removed 5 bases at V and 2 bases at J, with 4 bases between. CDR1 and CDR2 (germline): LNHNV, YYDKDF (reference sequence). CDR3 sequence (DNA): TGTGCCACCAGCCTCGGCAATCAGCCCCAGCATTTT. Amino acid sequence: CATSLGNQPQHF.

V gene TRBV7-2 combines with J gene TRBJ2-3; the match to TRBD2 covers 9 bases. The CDR3 has 18 amino acids. The junction had 11 bases not matched to a gene; V was cut back by 3 bases and J by 1 base. The germline V gene encodes CDR1 SGHTA and CDR2 FQGNSA. CDR3 bases: TGTGCCAGCAGCTTTTTTAGCGGGAGCTCCCCACGCACAGATACGCAGTATTTT. Protein sequence: CASSFFSGSSPRTDTQYF.

The rearrangement joins TRBV7-3 to TRBJ2-1; 13 nucleotides match TRBD2. CDR3 length: 16 residues. Germline loops: CDR1 SGHTA, CDR2 FQGTGA. V shed 4 bases, J shed 12 bases, and the junction held 12 bases outside the gene matches. The CDR3 coding sequence is TGTGCCAGCAGCTCCTCTGGACTAGCGGGGGACACAGGGCAGTTCTTC. This gives the protein CASSSSGLAGDTGQFF.

The chain employs TRBV7-2 and TRBJ1-2; the D gene is possibly TRBD1 (6 bases). CDR1 SGHTA and CDR2 FQGNSA come from the germline V gene. The CDR3 runs to 15 residues. Trimming shortened V by 3 bases and J by 4 bases, and 15 bases separated the two germline ends. CDR3 sequence reads: CASSLTQGGGYGYTF. DNA of the CDR3: TGTGCCAGCAGCTTGACTCAAGGGGGGGGCTATGGCTACACCTTC.

The V and J genes are TRBV19 and TRBJ2-1; 7 bases line up with TRBD2. Per the germline V gene, CDR1 is LNHDA and CDR2 is SQIVND (reference sequence). The trim removed 7 bases at V and 0 bases at J, leaving 6 bases unmatched. The CDR3 has 15 amino acids. CDR3: CASTPGRISYNEQFF. The CDR3 nucleotides read TGTGCCAGTACCCCCGGGAGGATCTCCTACAATGAGCAGTTCTTC.